The rows below give T cell receptor beta chains drawn from one sample of a study of T cell responses to AZD1222 COVID-19 vaccine. Clones were sequenced by immunoSEQ multiplex PCR, and TCRdb holds only the in-frame ones, with some missing. Counted here are 120,000 to 150,000 clones, approximately 88% occurring once; the ten biggest clones make up 5% to 6.5%. Material: peripheral blood, obtained 28 days after the second dose of the MenACWY control vaccine. The receptors originated from an adult who received the MenACWY meningococcal vaccine as a control. Each CDR3 is given with its conserved first and last residue. The order of the fields is V gene, clone size, D gene, J gene, CDR3 protein, CDR3 DNA. The D gene is left open where the match is weak. Rows give clone size only sometimes, using once, few, many, or a class for an expanded clone.

>TRBV19|NA|NA|TRBJ1-1
CASSLTGTTAEAFF
TGTGCCAGTAGCCTCACAGGGACCACTGCTGAAGCTTTCTTT
>TRBV4-1|NA|TRBD1|TRBJ1-2
CASSQGDRASYGYTF
TGCGCCAGCAGCCAGGGGGACAGGGCTTCTTATGGCTACACCTTC
>TRBV18|NA|TRBD1|TRBJ1-1
CASSDRGTTEAFF
TGTGCCAGCTCAGACAGGGGGACAACTGAAGCTTTCTTT
>TRBV6-1|few|TRBD1|TRBJ1-3
CASSEREGAGGNTIYF
TGTGCCAGCAGTGAACGGGAGGGGGCGGGCGGAAACACCATATATTTT
>TRBV3-1/TRBV3-2|NA|TRBD1|TRBJ1-1
CASSQGEQGEAFF
TGTGCCAGCAGCCAGGGAGAACAGGGGGAAGCTTTCTTT
>TRBV6-6|NA|NA|TRBJ1-3
CASSQDSFLFGNTIYF
TGTGCCAGCAGTCAGGACAGCTTCCTTTTTGGAAACACCATATATTTT
>TRBV6-6|NA|NA|TRBJ2-7
CASSGNYEQYF
TGTGCCAGCAGCGGGAACTACGAGCAGTACTTC
>TRBV5-1|NA|NA|TRBJ2-2
CASSQTGYGELFF
TGCGCCAGCAGCCAAACAGGGTACGGGGAGCTGTTTTTT
>TRBV4-2|NA|NA|TRBJ1-4
CASSLVVWEKLFF
TGTGCCAGCAGCCTAGTTGTTTGGGAAAAACTGTTTTTT
>TRBV11-3|few|NA|TRBJ2-1
CASSLTSEQFF
TGTGCCAGCAGTCTTACATCTGAGCAGTTCTTC
>TRBV24-1|once|NA|TRBJ2-5
CATSWGGDDVETQYF
TGTGCCACCTCTTGGGGCGGGGACGATGTGGAGACCCAGTACTTC
>TRBV6-4|few|NA|TRBJ2-7
CASSPTGPFKQYF
TGTGCCAGCAGCCCTACAGGACCCTTCAAGCAGTACTTC
>TRBV18|NA|NA|TRBJ1-1
CASSPPTLRGTEAFF
TGTGCCAGCTCACCACCGACTCTCCGAGGTACTGAAGCTTTCTTT
>TRBV5-1|NA|NA|TRBJ2-1
CASSLALSGNEQFF
TGCGCCAGCAGCTTGGCTTTAAGCGGGAATGAGCAGTTCTTC
>TRBV19|NA|TRBD1|TRBJ1-4
CASSKDRGRLRAPTNEKLFF
TGTGCCAGTAGTAAGGACAGGGGCCGCCTCAGAGCTCCAACTAATGAAAAACTGTTTTTT
>TRBV29-1|NA|TRBD1|TRBJ2-5
CSVEERGTGVRETQYF
TGCAGCGTTGAAGAGAGAGGGACAGGGGTTCGAGAGACCCAGTACTTC
>TRBV6-2/TRBV6-3|NA|NA|TRBJ1-2
CASSYSSISRGYTF
TGTGCCAGCAGTTACTCTAGTATATCGCGTGGCTACACCTTC
>TRBV6-5|NA|NA|TRBJ1-5
CASGGGPYSNQPQHF
TGTGCCAGCGGGGGGGGACCCTATAGCAATCAGCCCCAGCATTTT
>TRBV30|once|TRBD2|TRBJ2-1
CAWSMKTSGWGGNTNEQFF
TGTGCCTGGAGTATGAAGACTAGCGGGTGGGGAGGTAACACGAATGAGCAGTTCTTC
>TRBV5-1|NA|NA|TRBJ1-1
CASSLEGEYTEAFF
TGCGCCAGCAGCTTGGAAGGGGAGTACACTGAAGCTTTCTTT
>TRBV7-8|NA|NA|TRBJ1-1
CASSPPRMSWNTEAFF
TGTGCCAGCAGCCCCCCCCGAATGTCATGGAACACTGAAGCTTTCTTT
>TRBV19|NA|TRBD1|TRBJ1-2
CASSMGTANYGYTF
TGTGCCAGTAGTATGGGGACAGCTAACTATGGCTACACCTTC
>TRBV28|once|NA|TRBJ2-5
CASSSGGGGQETQYF
TGTGCCAGCAGTTCCGGTGGAGGGGGCCAAGAGACCCAGTACTTC
>TRBV7-3|NA|NA|TRBJ1-1
CASSLSGRMNTEAFF
TGTGCCAGCAGCCTCTCAGGCCGAATGAACACTGAAGCTTTCTTT
>TRBV5-1|NA|NA|TRBJ1-1
CASSRGMQGYDTEAFF
TGCGCCAGCAGCCGAGGTATGCAGGGCTATGACACTGAAGCTTTCTTT
>TRBV5-1|NA|NA|TRBJ1-1
CASSLTGGNTEAFF
TGCGCCAGCAGCTTAACGGGGGGGAACACTGAAGCTTTCTTT
>TRBV4-1|few|TRBD2|TRBJ2-7
CASSPSGSPYEQYF
TGCGCCAGCAGCCCTAGCGGCAGCCCCTACGAGCAGTACTTC
>TRBV28|NA|NA|TRBJ1-1
CASSLRGAFATEAFF
TGTGCCAGCAGTTTGCGGGGGGCGTTCGCCACTGAAGCTTTCTTT
>TRBV2|NA|NA|TRBJ2-7
CASSYKHDTPEYEQYF
TGTGCCAGCAGTTACAAACACGACACCCCCGAGTACGAGCAGTACTTC
>TRBV7-9|NA|TRBD1|TRBJ2-7
CASSPKVGTGSYEQYF
TGTGCCAGCAGCCCAAAAGTCGGGACAGGGTCCTACGAGCAGTACTTC